A single TCR beta chain is shown here with its context. Some clones are missing from TCRdb's copy, which holds only in-frame ones; the method was immunoSEQ multiplex PCR. In the table there are around 77,000 clones, 85% to 95% of which are singletons. V was clipped by 3 bases and J by 5 bases, with 14 bases between them. CDR3 size: 15 residues. Germline CDR1 KGHSH, CDR2 LQKENI. This entry is derived from a study of T cell changes during pregnancy in multiple sclerosis. This rearrangement joins TRBV18 to TRBJ2-1; D gene unclear. The sequence was obtained from a female donor with multiple sclerosis, enrolled in a pregnancy study. The sequences come from peripheral blood, collected in the third trimester of pregnancy. For the CDR3, the DNA is TGTGCCAGCTCACCGTCCGAATGGAGAGACAATGAGCAGTTCTTC. Translation: CASSPSEWRDNEQFF.